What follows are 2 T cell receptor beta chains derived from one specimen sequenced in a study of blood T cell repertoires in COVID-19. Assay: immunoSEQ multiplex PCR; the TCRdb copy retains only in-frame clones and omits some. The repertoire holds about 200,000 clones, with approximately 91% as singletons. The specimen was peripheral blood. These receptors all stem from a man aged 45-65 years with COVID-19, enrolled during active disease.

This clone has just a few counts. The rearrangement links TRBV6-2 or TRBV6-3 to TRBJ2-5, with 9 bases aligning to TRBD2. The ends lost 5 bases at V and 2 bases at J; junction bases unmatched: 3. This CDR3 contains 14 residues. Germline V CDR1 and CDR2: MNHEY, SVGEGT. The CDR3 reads CASSRTSEQETQYF. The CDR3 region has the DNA TGTGCCAGCAGTCGGACTAGCGAGCAAGAGACCCAGTACTTC.

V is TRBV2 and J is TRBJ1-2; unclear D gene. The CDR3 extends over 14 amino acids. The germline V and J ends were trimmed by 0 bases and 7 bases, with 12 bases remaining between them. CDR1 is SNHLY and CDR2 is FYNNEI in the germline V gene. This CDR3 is CASSEAGGGVGYTF. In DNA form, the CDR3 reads TGTGCCAGCAGTGAAGCGGGTGGCGGGGTTGGCTACACCTTC.